A selection of T cell receptor beta chains follows, all from one sample in a study of radiotherapy plus CTLA-4 blockade in lung cancer. Method: immunoSEQ multiplex PCR; TCRdb's copy keeps in-frame clones and lacks some. The data contain tens of thousands of clones, about 88% of them singletons. Here the sequenced sample was peripheral blood, taken from a patient treated with radiotherapy plus ipilimumab. All receptors come from a human donor with non-small cell lung cancer whose response to radiotherapy plus ipilimumab could not be evaluated. CDR3s include the opening cysteine and the closing phenylalanine or tryptophan. D genes are given only for firm matches. Only part of the rows carry a size: once, few, many, or a class if the clone is expanded.

d_call j_call v_call clone_size cdr3_aa cdr3_nt
TRBD1 TRBJ2-1 TRBV10-3 - CAISERTGWDEQFF TGTGCCATCAGTGAGCGGACAGGGTGGGATGAGCAGTTCTTC
TRBD1 TRBJ1-2 TRBV5-4 - CASSLMSTGGYGYTF TGTGCCAGCAGCTTGATGTCGACAGGGGGCTATGGCTACACCTTC
- TRBJ1-2 TRBV14 - CASSQDRGPYGYTF TGTGCCAGCAGCCAAGATCGAGGGCCCTATGGCTACACCTTC
- TRBJ1-5 TRBV15 - CATGHTGKGKGNQPQHF TGTGCCACCGGGCATACAGGGAAGGGTAAGGGCAATCAGCCCCAGCATTTT
TRBD1 TRBJ1-1 TRBV5-4 few CASSRGGQSYTEAFF TGTGCCAGCAGCCGGGGGGGACAGTCCTACACTGAAGCTTTCTTT
- TRBJ1-2 TRBV2 - CASRPQVDYGYTF TGTGCCAGCAGACCACAGGTTGACTATGGCTACACCTTC
- TRBJ1-5 TRBV28 few CASSRGHGGLIPQHF TGTGCCAGCAGCCGAGGGCACGGGGGGTTGATTCCCCAGCATTTT
- TRBJ2-5 TRBV10-3 - CAISGTTQETQYF TGTGCCATCAGTGGGACTACACAAGAGACCCAGTACTTC
TRBD2 TRBJ2-1 TRBV7-6 once CASSLGTSGTNEQFF TGTGCCAGCAGCTTGGGGACTAGCGGAACTAATGAGCAGTTCTTC
- TRBJ1-5 TRBV5-1 - CASSFEGDQPQHF TGCGCCAGCAGCTTTGAGGGGGATCAGCCCCAGCATTTT
- TRBJ2-5 TRBV27 once CASSLGYSAGTQYF TGTGCCAGCAGTTTAGGGTACTCGGCAGGGACCCAGTACTTC
- TRBJ2-3 TRBV19 - CASSTSGVGTDTQYF TGTGCCAGCTCAACCAGCGGAGTAGGCACAGATACGCAGTATTTT
TRBD1 TRBJ2-5 TRBV6-1 - CASSPGTGGFETQYF TGTGCCAGCAGTCCCGGGACAGGGGGCTTTGAGACCCAGTACTTC
TRBD2 TRBJ2-2 TRBV19 once CASRPPGRRGDAGELFF TGTGCCAGTAGACCCCCGGGAAGGCGGGGGGACGCCGGGGAGCTGTTTTTT
- TRBJ2-2 TRBV6-6 - CASIMCRGAGELFF TGTGCCAGCATAATGTGCAGGGGGGCCGGGGAGCTGTTTTTT
TRBD1 TRBJ1-3 TRBV5-1 - CASSLGGTDSGNTIYF TGCGCCAGCAGCTTGGGTGGGACAGACTCTGGAAACACCATATATTTT
TRBD2 TRBJ2-3 TRBV18 - CASSRTSGTSTDTQYF TGTGCCAGCTCACGAACTAGCGGAACTAGCACAGATACGCAGTATTTT
TRBD2 TRBJ2-7 TRBV2 - CASSRGGLAVDEQYF TGTGCCAGCAGTAGAGGGGGACTAGCGGTCGACGAGCAGTACTTC
- TRBJ2-3 TRBV5-6 - CASSRIHRNTDTQYF TGTGCCAGCAGCCGTATACACCGAAACACAGATACGCAGTATTTT
TRBD1 TRBJ1-2 TRBV28 once CASSETGGGGYTF TGTGCCAGCAGTGAGACAGGGGGTGGTGGCTACACCTTC
TRBD2 TRBJ2-7 TRBV4-1 - CASSQDLPPRTSGYEQYF TGCGCCAGCAGCCAAGATTTGCCTCCCCGGACTAGCGGCTACGAGCAGTACTTC
TRBD1 TRBJ2-2 TRBV11-3 - CASPGQGWTGELFF TGTGCCAGCCCGGGACAGGGATGGACCGGGGAGCTGTTTTTT
TRBD1 TRBJ1-2 TRBV5-8 - CASSFADRRGYGYTF TGTGCCAGCAGCTTCGCGGACAGGAGAGGGTATGGCTACACCTTC
TRBD1 TRBJ1-1 TRBV6-1 - CASSGGQGNTEAFF TGTGCCAGCAGTGGCGGACAGGGGAACACTGAAGCTTTCTTT
TRBD2 TRBJ2-7 TRBV6-5 - CASSYYEGSGAYEQYF TGTGCCAGCAGTTACTACGAGGGTAGCGGGGCCTACGAGCAGTACTTC
- TRBJ2-7 TRBV5-5 - CASSLGLYEQYF TGTGCCAGCAGCCTCGGACTTTACGAGCAGTACTTC
TRBD1 TRBJ1-5 TRBV10-2 - CASRDREDQPQHF TGCGCCAGCAGAGACAGGGAGGATCAGCCCCAGCATTTT
TRBD2 TRBJ2-1 TRBV9 - CASSVGGGHYNEQFF TGTGCCAGCAGCGTAGGCGGGGGGCACTACAATGAGCAGTTCTTC
- TRBJ1-1 TRBV11-2 few CASSSPRGGTEAFF TGTGCCAGCAGCTCCCCCCGAGGGGGCACTGAAGCTTTCTTT
- TRBJ2-2 TRBV11-2 - CASSITGLNTGELFF TGTGCCAGCAGCATAACAGGGCTCAACACCGGGGAGCTGTTTTTT
- TRBJ1-4 TRBV27 once CASSLMAGEKLFF TGTGCCAGCAGTTTAATGGCGGGTGAAAAACTGTTTTTT
- TRBJ2-1 TRBV18 once CASSPPGQEGEQFF TGTGCCAGCTCACCCCCGGGGCAGGAGGGTGAGCAGTTCTTC
TRBD1 TRBJ2-2 TRBV5-5 - CASSLGRTGGTGELFF TGTGCCAGCAGCCTGGGGCGGACAGGGGGCACCGGGGAGCTGTTTTTT
- TRBJ1-1 TRBV19 - CASSIGGVLNTEAFF TGTGCCAGTAGTATAGGGGGGGTTTTGAACACTGAAGCTTTCTTT
TRBD1 TRBJ1-1 TRBV6-5 - CASSSTRTGGPAEAFF TGTGCCAGCAGTTCGACCCGGACAGGGGGACCCGCTGAAGCTTTCTTT
- TRBJ2-2 TRBV4-3 - CASSQDLGVDTGELFF TGCGCCAGCAGCCAAGATTTAGGGGTGGACACCGGGGAGCTGTTTTTT
- TRBJ2-1 TRBV6-5 - CASSPPGRSYNEQFF TGTGCCAGCAGCCCCCCAGGGCGGTCCTACAATGAGCAGTTCTTC
- TRBJ2-1 TRBV30 - CAGTGSYNEQFF TGTGCCGGAACGGGCTCCTACAATGAGCAGTTCTTC
- TRBJ2-7 TRBV9 - CASSVAVRGDEQYF TGTGCCAGCAGCGTAGCGGTCAGGGGGGACGAGCAGTACTTC
- TRBJ1-1 TRBV6-5 - CASSYLGEDTEAFF TGTGCCAGCAGTTATTTGGGGGAGGACACTGAAGCTTTCTTT
TRBD1 TRBJ1-1 TRBV18 - CASLQRDRGHTEAFF TGTGCCAGCTTACAGCGGGACAGGGGGCACACTGAAGCTTTCTTT
- TRBJ2-7 TRBV2 few CASSSGVRWEQYF TGTGCCAGCAGTTCAGGGGTAAGGTGGGAGCAGTACTTC
TRBD1 TRBJ2-1 TRBV14 - CASSHTGTAYNEQFF TGTGCCAGCAGCCACACCGGGACAGCCTACAATGAGCAGTTCTTC
TRBD2 TRBJ2-5 TRBV7-6 - CASSRRTSGKETQYF TGTGCCAGCAGCAGACGGACTAGCGGAAAAGAGACCCAGTACTTC
TRBD2 TRBJ2-5 TRBV4-1 - CASSQGWRGEETQYF TGCGCCAGCAGCCAAGGGTGGCGGGGGGAAGAGACCCAGTACTTC
- TRBJ2-7 TRBV18 - CASSEGTNYEQYF TGTGCCAGCTCAGAGGGTACCAACTACGAGCAGTACTTC
TRBD1 TRBJ2-7 TRBV27 - CASSPTPGQGKYEQYF TGTGCCAGCAGTCCGACACCGGGACAGGGTAAATACGAGCAGTACTTC
TRBD2 TRBJ2-1 TRBV7-2 - CASSSRLAGGRGEQFF TGTGCCAGCAGCTCGAGATTAGCGGGAGGGAGAGGTGAGCAGTTCTTC
TRBD2 TRBJ2-1 TRBV9 - CASSVDSAAGGRANEQFF TGTGCCAGCAGCGTAGACTCGGCAGCGGGGGGGCGGGCGAATGAGCAGTTCTTC
TRBD1 TRBJ1-2 TRBV19 once CASQTLRDRGANYGYTF TGTGCCAGTCAAACACTCCGGGACAGGGGAGCTAACTATGGCTACACCTTC
TRBD2 TRBJ2-2 TRBV5-4 once CASSYGLAGGTGELFF TGTGCCAGCAGCTACGGACTAGCGGGAGGAACCGGGGAGCTGTTTTTT
- TRBJ2-5 TRBV9 - CASSVSSWTVQETQYF TGTGCCAGCAGCGTATCATCTTGGACAGTCCAAGAGACCCAGTACTTC
TRBD1 TRBJ1-1 TRBV18 - CASSPAGTGGFGTEAFF TGTGCCAGCTCACCAGCGGGTACAGGGGGTTTCGGCACTGAAGCTTTCTTT
TRBD2 TRBJ2-7 TRBV10-1 - CASCEAGGPCEQYF TGCGCCAGCTGTGAAGCGGGAGGGCCTTGCGAGCAGTACTTC